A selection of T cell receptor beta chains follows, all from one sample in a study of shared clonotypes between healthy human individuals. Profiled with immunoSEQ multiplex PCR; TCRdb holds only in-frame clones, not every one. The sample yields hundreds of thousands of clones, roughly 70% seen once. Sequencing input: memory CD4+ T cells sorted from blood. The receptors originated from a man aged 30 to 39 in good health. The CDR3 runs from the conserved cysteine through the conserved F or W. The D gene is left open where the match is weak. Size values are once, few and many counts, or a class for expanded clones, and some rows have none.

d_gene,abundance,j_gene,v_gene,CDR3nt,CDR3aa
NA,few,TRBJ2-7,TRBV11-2,TGTGCCAGCAGACCGATCGACAGGGAGGGCGAGCAGTACTTC,CASRPIDREGEQYF
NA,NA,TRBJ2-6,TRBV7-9,TGTGCCAGCAGCTTAGGTAGTCCTGGGGCCAACGTCCTGACTTTC,CASSLGSPGANVLTF
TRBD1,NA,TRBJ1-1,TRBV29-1,TGCAGCGTAGGACAGGGGGCTCAAGGTACTGAAGCTTTCTTT,CSVGQGAQGTEAFF
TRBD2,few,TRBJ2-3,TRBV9,TGTGCCAGCAGCGTAGCAGCGGGATTAGGGGATACGCAGTATTTT,CASSVAAGLGDTQYF
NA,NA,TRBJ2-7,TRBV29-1,TGCAGCGTTGTATTCCAGACCGCCGGGGAATCCTACGAGCAGTACTTC,CSVVFQTAGESYEQYF
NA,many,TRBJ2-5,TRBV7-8,TGTGCCAGCAGCCTCCTCTTAGTCGTCCAAGAGACCCAGTACTTC,CASSLLLVVQETQYF
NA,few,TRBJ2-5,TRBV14,TGTGCCAGCAGCCTACACTTTGGGACCCAGTACTTC,CASSLHFGTQYF
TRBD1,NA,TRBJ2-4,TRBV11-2,TGTGCCAGCAGCTTAGGACAGGGTATAGTTCAGTACTTC,CASSLGQGIVQYF
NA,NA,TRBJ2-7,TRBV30,TGTGCCTGGAGTGAAGGACGCGGAGCCTACGAGCAGTACTTC,CAWSEGRGAYEQYF
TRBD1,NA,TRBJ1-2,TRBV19,TGTGCCAGGGCGGACAGGGGAGAAGTTCGATTAGGCTACACCTTC,CARADRGEVRLGYTF
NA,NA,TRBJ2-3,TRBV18,TGTGCCAGCTCACCTCAGGGGGGAGGCACAGATACGCAGTATTTT,CASSPQGGGTDTQYF
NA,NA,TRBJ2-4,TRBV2,TGTGCCATCAGACAGCGAGCCAAAAACATTCAGTACTTC,CAIRQRAKNIQYF
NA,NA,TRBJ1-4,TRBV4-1,TGCGCCAGCAGCCAAGATCAGGAGGGTGGACTGTTTTTT,CASSQDQEGGLFF
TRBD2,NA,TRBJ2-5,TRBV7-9,TGTGCCAGCAGCCTAGGGACTAGCGGGAAAGGAGAGACCCAGTACTTC,CASSLGTSGKGETQYF